These 29 T cell receptor beta chains were sequenced from one sample in a study of blood T cell repertoires in COVID-19. The data were produced by immunoSEQ multiplex PCR, yet TCRdb's version contains in-frame clones alone and is incomplete. This sample has around 330,000 clones, with approximately 89% found just once. Sequencing was performed on PBMCs or T cells enriched from blood (not recorded which). The source is a woman between 40 and 50 years old who had recovered from COVID-19.

The chain couples TRBV6-6 to TRBJ1-2, with a weak D call TRBD1 (6 bases). The germline V and J ends were trimmed by 5 bases and 2 bases, with 15 bases remaining between them. Germline V CDR1 and CDR2: MNHNY, SVGAGI (reference sequence). CDR3 size: 15 residues. Here the CDR3 DNA reads TGTGCCAGCAGTCTCGGACAGAGACCAAACTATGGCTACACCTTC. Translation gives CASSLGQRPNYGYTF.

The chain recombines TRBV28 with TRBJ1-4; the D is unclear. Deletions cut 3 bases from V and 2 bases from J, with 7 bases between. The CDR3 spans 14 residues. Germline CDR1 reads MDHEN; CDR2 reads SYDVKM. CDR3 sequence reads: CASSLPRTNEKLFF. Here the CDR3 DNA reads TGTGCCAGCAGTTTGCCACGGACTAATGAAAAACTGTTTTTT.

This sequence joins TRBV21-1 and TRBJ1-3; no DNA check was done on the table's D call, TRBD1. TRBV21-1 is recorded as a pseudogene. CDR3 length equals 17 residues. DNA for the CDR3: TGTGCCAGCAGCAAAGGACAGGGTGGTAATTCAGGAAACACCATATATTTT. Residues: CASSKGQGGNSGNTIYF.

This clone was seen just once. The chain carries TRBV7-9 and TRBJ2-7; 11 bases agree with TRBD2. Trimming took 6 bases from V and 6 from J; bases not matched to a gene: 10. There are 15 residues in the CDR3. Per the germline V gene, CDR1 is SEHNR and CDR2 is FQNEAQ (reference sequence). This CDR3 is CASSSGTSGHIEQYF. CDR3 bases: TGTGCCAGCAGTTCCGGGACTAGCGGTCATATCGAGCAGTACTTC. The complete variable domain, with remaining parts taken from reference TRBV7-9 and TRBJ2-7, reads DTGVSQNPRHKITKRGQNVTFRCDPISEHNRLYWYRQTLGQGPEFLTYFQNEAQLEKSRLLSDRFSAERPKGSFSTLEIQRTEQGDSAMYLCASSSGTSGHIEQYFGPGTRLTVT.

Of note for this clone: One end of the junction is discordant with germline, which a read error may explain. The rearrangement links TRBV5-1 to TRBJ2-1, with D tentatively TRBD2 (6 bases). This CDR3 is 12 amino acids long. Germline V gene sequence: CDR1 SGHRS, CDR2 YFSETQ. CDR3 DNA sequence: TGCGCCAGCACGCGGGATCAGAATGCGCAGTTCTTC. It codes for CASTRDQNAQFF.

V and J are TRBV19 and TRBJ2-5, with D tentatively TRBD1 (6 bases). This CDR3 has 15 residues. V lost 2 bases and J lost 5, with 15 bases in between. Germline V gene data show CDR1 as LNHDA and CDR2 as SQIVND (reference sequence). CDR3 residues: CASSIMPGALETQYF. CDR3 nucleotides: TGTGCCAGTAGTATAATGCCAGGGGCTCTGGAGACCCAGTACTTC.

The V gene is TRBV19, the J gene TRBJ1-5, with no clear D. The germline V gene encodes CDR1 LNHDA and CDR2 SQIVND (reference sequence). The CDR3 sequence is 13 residues long. Trimming stripped 5 bases from V and 4 bases from J, with 9 bases between. CDR3 coding DNA: TGTGCCAGTAGTCTCCAGGTGAATCAGCCCCAGCATTTT. This translates into CASSLQVNQPQHF.

This chain links TRBV6-2 or TRBV6-3 with TRBJ2-7; 9 bases map to TRBD2. The CDR3 consists of 15 residues. The germline V gene encodes CDR1 MNHEY and CDR2 SVGEGT. V was clipped by 2 bases and J by 7 bases; unmatched bases: 9. Here the CDR3 DNA reads TGTGCCAGCAGTTACCTGTCTAGCGGGATGGGAGAGCAGTACTTC. This sequence encodes CASSYLSSGMGEQYF.

V is TRBV7-2 and J is TRBJ2-3; D gene ambiguous. Trimming stripped 1 base from V and 3 bases from J, with 14 bases between. The CDR3 consists of 16 residues. Germline loops: CDR1 SGHTA, CDR2 FQGNSA. CDR3 sequence: CASSLVQARTTDTQYF. The CDR3 DNA is TGTGCCAGCAGCTTAGTCCAAGCGCGAACAACAGATACGCAGTATTTT.

The rearrangement links TRBV30 to TRBJ1-2, with TRBD1 identical over 8 bases. Germline CDR1 reads GTSNPN; CDR2 reads SVGIG (reference sequence). CDR3 size: 14 residues. V dropped 3 bases and J dropped 7; count of bases not matched to a gene: 10. In nucleotides, the CDR3 is TGTGCCTGGAGCCTGGGACAGGTGGCCCTTGGCTACACCTTC. Its protein product is CAWSLGQVALGYTF.

The chain joins TRBV4-3 to TRBJ1-2; TRBD1 matches 8 bases. J gave up 3 bases and V 0 bases, and 0 bases lay outside the gene matches. The CDR3 is 14 residues long. Germline V CDR1 and CDR2: LGHNA, YSLEER. The chain's CDR3 is CASSQEQGDYGYTF. The CDR3 DNA sequence: TGCGCCAGCAGCCAAGAACAGGGGGACTATGGCTACACCTTC.

This sequence joins TRBV7-2 and TRBJ2-3; tentative D call: TRBD1 (6 bases). There are 16 residues in the CDR3. Germline lookup yields CDR1 SGHTA and CDR2 FQGNSA. V was trimmed by 1 base and J by 3 bases, leaving 14 bases between them. The CDR3 region is CASSLEYREITDTQYF. DNA for the CDR3: TGTGCCAGCAGCTTAGAGTACAGGGAGATAACAGATACGCAGTATTTT.

The CDR3 loop reads CASRTTNTGELFF. The DNA for the CDR3 is TGTGCCAGCAGGACAACGAACACCGGGGAGCTGTTTTTT. This chain uses TRBV7-8 with TRBJ2-2; D is ambiguous. Germline V gene data show CDR1 as SGHVS and CDR2 as FQNEAQ. The V gene lost 6 bases and the J gene lost 0 bases, with 5 bases spanning the gap. The CDR3 has 13 amino acids.

V and J are TRBV19 and TRBJ1-2; unclear D gene. CDR3 size: 14 residues. CDR1 is LNHDA and CDR2 is SQIVND in the germline V gene (reference sequence). The germline V and J ends were trimmed by 0 bases and 6 bases, with 11 bases remaining between them. The CDR3 here is CASSIDPSRDGYTF. The CDR3 nucleotides are TGTGCCAGTAGTATAGATCCCTCCCGGGATGGCTACACCTTC.

V usage is TRBV7-2 and J usage is TRBJ1-2, with a tentative D call TRBD1 (5 bases). V lost 7 bases, J lost 2 bases, and 17 bases lay in between. This CDR3 is 15 amino acids long. Germline assignment: CDR1 SGHTA and CDR2 FQGNSA. The CDR3 nucleotides are TGTGCCAGCACCCCCGGGGGGGGAGAAAACTATGGCTACACCTTC. Protein product: CASTPGGGENYGYTF.

The chain carries TRBV5-4 and TRBJ2-7; D may be TRBD2 (7 bases). CDR1 is SGHNT and CDR2 is YYREEE in the germline V gene (reference sequence). The CDR3 has 13 amino acids. The V and J ends lost 4 bases and 8 bases respectively, with 16 bases between them. CDR3 DNA sequence: TGTGCCAGCAGCCCCCGCGGGGGCTCTAAGCAGTACTTC. Its translation is CASSPRGGSKQYF.

This clone was picked up one time. The chain recombines TRBV18 with TRBJ2-5; weak D call: TRBD1 (6 bases). This CDR3 contains 15 residues. Germline V gives CDR1 KGHSH, CDR2 LQKENI. With 4 bases removed from V and 3 bases from J, the gap between germline ends came to 15 bases. DNA of the CDR3: TGTGCCAGCTCACAACAACGACAGGCTAAAGAGACCCAGTACTTC. Protein sequence: CASSQQRQAKETQYF. The variable domain in full, completed from reference TRBV18 and TRBJ2-5, reads NAGVMQNPRHLVRRRGQEARLRCSPMKGHSHVYWYRQLPEEGLKFMVYLQKENIIDESGMPKERFSAEFPKEGPSILRIQQVVRGDSAAYFCASSQQRQAKETQYFGPGTRLLVL.

The chain uses TRBV20-1 and TRBJ1-1, with 10 positions matching TRBD1. V shed 3 bases, J shed 3 bases, and the junction held 4 bases outside the gene matches. Germline V gene sequence: CDR1 DFQATT, CDR2 SNEGSKA (reference sequence). The CDR3 extends over 14 amino acids. CDR3 sequence: CSASPGTGDTEAFF. In nucleotides, the CDR3 is TGCAGTGCTAGTCCCGGGACAGGGGACACTGAAGCTTTCTTT.

The chain employs TRBV18 and TRBJ1-1; D is ambiguous. CDR1 KGHSH and CDR2 LQKENI come from the germline V gene. The CDR3 extends over 13 amino acids. Trimming cost V 2 bases and J 3 bases, with 7 bases left between them. The CDR3 DNA reads as TGTGCCAGCTCACCATCGGGATACACTGAAGCTTTCTTT. It yields the protein CASSPSGYTEAFF.

The V call is TRBV7-9, the J call TRBJ1-1, with D maybe TRBD1 (5 bases). Trimming stripped 4 bases from V and 1 base from J, with 13 bases between. Per the germline V gene, CDR1 is SEHNR and CDR2 is FQNEAQ (reference sequence). CDR3 length equals 15 residues. The CDR3 nucleotides read TGTGCCAGCAGCTCCCTTTTGACAGAGAACACTGAAGCTTTCTTT. Amino acids: CASSSLLTENTEAFF.

The V gene is TRBV5-1, the J gene TRBJ2-2; 9 positions agree with TRBD1. The germline CDR1 and CDR2 sequences are SGHRS and YFSETQ. V was pared by 1 base and J by 3 bases, with 4 bases of the junction left unmatched. This CDR3 has 16 residues. The CDR3 DNA reads as TGCGCCAGCAGCTTGACGACAGGGGGTTACACCGGGGAGCTGTTTTTT. Protein sequence: CASSLTTGGYTGELFF.

Points on this clone: The junction departs from the called germline gene at one end, perhaps through a read error. V usage is TRBV16 and J usage is TRBJ2-1, with 14 bases matching TRBD2. Germline assignment: CDR1 KGHSY and CDR2 FQNENV. The CDR3 runs 13 residues. The CDR3 coding sequence is TGTGCCAGCAGCGCAGGACTAGCGGGAGGCGGGATCTTC. Protein product: CASSAGLAGGGIF.

The chain has TRBV18 and TRBJ2-1; weak D call: TRBD2 (6 bases). V shed 3 bases and J shed 4 bases, with 10 bases lying between them. Germline V gives CDR1 KGHSH, CDR2 LQKENI. The CDR3 sequence is 14 residues long. This chain's CDR3 is CASSPRDGYNEQFF. The DNA of the CDR3 is TGTGCCAGCTCACCGCGGGACGGATACAATGAGCAGTTCTTC.

V is TRBV7-9 and J is TRBJ2-7; D is perhaps TRBD2 (5 bases). The CDR3 has 13 amino acids. The germline CDR1 and CDR2 sequences are SEHNR and FQNEAQ (reference sequence). With 3 bases removed from V and 6 bases from J, the gap between germline ends came to 12 bases. CDR3 region: CASSFWGVGEQYF. The CDR3 coding sequence is TGTGCCAGCAGCTTTTGGGGAGTTGGCGAGCAGTACTTC.

The chain combines TRBV28 with TRBJ2-1; TRBD2 aligns across 9 bases. CDR3 length equals 16 residues. V was pared by 3 bases and J by 9 bases, with 12 bases of the junction left unmatched. CDR1 is MDHEN and CDR2 is SYDVKM in the germline V gene. DNA of the CDR3: TGTGCCAGCAGTTTCTTTGGGAGCGGGGGGTACGGTGAGCAGTTCTTC. This gives the protein CASSFFGSGGYGEQFF.

The chain recombines TRBV28 with TRBJ1-6, with D maybe TRBD1 (6 bases). CDR1 is MDHEN and CDR2 is SYDVKM in the germline V gene. This CDR3 is 13 amino acids long. Trimming removed 6 bases from V and 14 bases from J, with 17 bases in between. CDR3 sequence: CASSYRAPVALHF. The CDR3 nucleotides read TGTGCCAGCAGCTACAGGGCGCCAGTAGCCCTCCACTTT. Drawing the rest from reference TRBV28 and TRBJ1-6, the complete variable domain is DVKVTQSSRYLVKRTGEKVFLECVQDMDHENMFWYRQDPGLGLRLIYFSYDVKMKEKGDIPEGYSVSREKKERFSLILESASTNQTSMYLCASSYRAPVALHFGNGTRLTVT.

The V gene is TRBV11-3, the J gene TRBJ2-5, with 10 bases that match TRBD2. Germline assignment: CDR1 SGHNT and CDR2 YENEEA. CDR3 size: 17 residues. The junction had 11 bases not matched to a gene; V was cut back by 1 base and J by 6 bases. The DNA of the CDR3 is TGTGCCAGCAGCTTAGGTGGAGGAAGCGGGGGGGCGCAGACCCAGTACTTC. This sequence encodes CASSLGGGSGGAQTQYF.

The chain carries TRBV15 and TRBJ2-2; 8 bases fit TRBD1. J lost 4 bases, V lost 3 bases, and 1 base had no gene match. There are 14 residues in the CDR3. Germline V CDR1 and CDR2: LNHNV, YYDKDF (reference sequence). The CDR3 sequence is CATSRDRATGELFF. CDR3 in DNA: TGTGCCACCAGCAGGGACAGGGCCACCGGGGAGCTGTTTTTT.

The genes are TRBV18 and TRBJ1-1, with D hard to call. The CDR3 loop spans 14 amino acids. The V gene's germline CDR1 is KGHSH and CDR2 LQKENI. Trimming pared 3 bases from V and 0 bases from J, leaving 8 bases between. The chain's CDR3 is CASSPNGLNTEAFF. The CDR3 coding sequence is TGTGCCAGCTCACCGAACGGTTTGAACACTGAAGCTTTCTTT. The full variable domain, with the rest looked up from reference TRBV18 and TRBJ1-1, is NAGVMQNPRHLVRRRGQEARLRCSPMKGHSHVYWYRQLPEEGLKFMVYLQKENIIDESGMPKERFSAEFPKEGPSILRIQQVVRGDSAAYFCASSPNGLNTEAFFGQGTRLTVV.